The rows below give T cell receptor beta chains drawn from one sample of a study of cytomegalovirus exposure and HLA in healthy donors. TCRdb's copy holds only in-frame clones and misses some; the assay was immunoSEQ multiplex PCR. The sample has 90,000 to 140,000 clones; over 60% are singletons. Material for sequencing was PBMCs. These TCRs come from a man in his forties in good health and CMV-seropositive. Both conserved end residues are part of each CDR3. Each record gives: D gene, V gene, J gene, CDR3 protein. A D gene is named only where the DNA matches it firmly.

>TRBD1|TRBV29-1|TRBJ2-1
CSVDTGGIEQFF
>-|TRBV9|TRBJ2-3
CASSVSMSTDTQYF
>-|TRBV7-2|TRBJ2-2
CASSLAGVTGELFF
>-|TRBV4-2|TRBJ2-5
CASSQVYPRGPGETQYF
>-|TRBV4-2|TRBJ1-4
CASRPGQGGKTNEKLFF
>-|TRBV18|TRBJ1-1
CASSQGTPEAFF
>TRBD2|TRBV5-4|TRBJ2-3
CASSTIRLAGEDTQYF
>TRBD2|TRBV10-3|TRBJ2-1
CAISVSGGDYNEQFF
>TRBD1|TRBV7-9|TRBJ1-1
CASSFAGGTEAFF
>-|TRBV27|TRBJ2-6
CASSQGSGANGLTF
>-|TRBV27|TRBJ2-2
CASSFARGELFF
>-|TRBV5-1|TRBJ1-1
CASSRDSNTEAFF
>TRBD1|TRBV5-4|TRBJ2-1
CASSLGTVHYNEQFF
>-|TRBV19|TRBJ1-4
CASSILQANEKLFF
>-|TRBV27|TRBJ2-6
CASSFLGSSGANGLTF